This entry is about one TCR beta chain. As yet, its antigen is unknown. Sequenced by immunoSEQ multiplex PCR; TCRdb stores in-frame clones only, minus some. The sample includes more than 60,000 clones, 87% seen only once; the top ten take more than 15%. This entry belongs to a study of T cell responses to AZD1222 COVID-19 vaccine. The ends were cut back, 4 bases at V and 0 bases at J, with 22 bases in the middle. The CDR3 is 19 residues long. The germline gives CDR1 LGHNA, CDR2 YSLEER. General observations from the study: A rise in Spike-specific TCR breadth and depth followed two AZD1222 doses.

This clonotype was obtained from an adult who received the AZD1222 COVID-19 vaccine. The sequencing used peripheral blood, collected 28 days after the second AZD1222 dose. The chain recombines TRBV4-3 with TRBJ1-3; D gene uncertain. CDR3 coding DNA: TGCGCCAGCAGCCTGAGTGTGTTAGGGAGGCTTAGCTCTGGAAACACCATATATTTT. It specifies CASSLSVLGRLSSGNTIYF.